Shown below are 17 T cell receptor beta chains from a single sample sequenced in a study of blood T cell repertoires in COVID-19. Libraries were prepared by immunoSEQ multiplex PCR; TCRdb keeps only in-frame clonotypes and omits some of them. The sample records about 190,000 clones, 85% to 90% being singletons. Input material: peripheral blood. The source of these receptors is a middle-aged man with acute or convalescent COVID-19.

The chain uses TRBV7-2 and TRBJ2-4; 8 bases match TRBD1. The CDR3 length is 15 residues. CDR1 and CDR2 from the germline V gene are SGHTA and FQGNSA. The junction had 9 bases not matched to a gene; V was cut back by 5 bases and J by 6 bases. The CDR3 DNA sequence: TGTGCCAGCAGCGCCAGGGGGCCGGTAGGAAACATTCAGTACTTC. Translating it yields CASSARGPVGNIQYF.

The genes are TRBV7-3 and TRBJ2-7, with D perhaps matching TRBD2 (5 bases). Per germline, CDR1 SGHTA and CDR2 FQGTGA. This CDR3 is built from 15 residues. The V gene lost 0 bases and the J gene lost 2 bases, with 11 bases spanning the gap. CDR3 bases: TGTGCCAGCAGCTTAACGCGGGTACAAGCCTACGAGCAGTACTTC. Translated, it gives CASSLTRVQAYEQYF.

This chain links TRBV4-2 with TRBJ1-2; D gene unclear. Germline V gene lookup returns CDR1 LGHNA and CDR2 YNFKEQ. The CDR3 length is 12 residues. Trimming took 2 bases from V and 4 from J, leaving 5 bases between them. The CDR3 sequence is CASSQWSYGYTF. CDR3 bases: TGTGCCAGCAGCCAATGGAGCTATGGCTACACCTTC.

Here the CDR3 DNA reads TGTGCCAGCAGCGTAGAGCGGGGGTACGGGGAGCTGTTTTTT. As protein: CASSVERGYGELFF. This chain connects TRBV9 to TRBJ2-2, with 8 bases that match TRBD2. The ends lost 0 bases at V and 7 bases at J; junction bases unmatched: 2. The CDR3 runs 14 residues. Germline V lookup: CDR1 SGDLS, CDR2 YYNGEE. The full variable domain, its missing parts supplied by reference TRBV9 and TRBJ2-2, is DSGVTQTPKHLITATGQRVTLRCSPRSGDLSVYWYQQSLDQGLQFLIQYYNGEERAKGNILERFSAQQFPDLHSELNLSSLELGDSALYFCASSVERGYGELFFGEGSRLTVL.

The chain links TRBV7-2 to TRBJ1-5; D not resolved. Germline V lookup: CDR1 SGHTA, CDR2 FQGNSA. V lost 5 bases and J 4 bases, leaving 9 bases between the germline ends. The length of the CDR3 is 13 residues. The DNA of the CDR3 is TGTGCCAGCAGCCTCCCCTTGAATCAGCCCCAGCATTTT. This translates into CASSLPLNQPQHF.

This clone was observed a single time. The V gene is TRBV21-1, the J gene TRBJ2-7; the table's D call, TRBD1, has no DNA check behind it. TRBV21-1 is a recognized pseudogene. The CDR3 runs to 15 residues. The CDR3 protein is CASIVQGFRTYEQYF. Here the CDR3 DNA reads TGTGCCAGCATCGTGCAGGGGTTCAGAACCTACGAGCAGTACTTC.

V usage is TRBV2 and J usage is TRBJ2-7; a weak D match, TRBD1 (5 bases). This CDR3 contains 14 residues. V lost 1 base and J 3 bases, leaving 10 bases between the germline ends. In germline, CDR1 is SNHLY, CDR2 FYNNEI. CDR3 region: CASSEGGLYYEQYF. In DNA form, the CDR3 reads TGTGCCAGCAGTGAAGGGGGCTTATACTACGAGCAGTACTTC.

The chain links TRBV28 to TRBJ1-5; 9 bases map to TRBD1. This CDR3 is built from 15 residues. The V and J ends lost 10 bases and 5 bases, in that order; junction bases with no gene match: 12. Looked up from germline, CDR1 is MDHEN and CDR2 is SYDVKM. CDR3 region: CATSPWTGEYQPQHF. The CDR3 DNA is TGTGCCACCTCCCCGTGGACAGGGGAATATCAGCCCCAGCATTTT.

This clone has more than one count but fewer than ten. This rearrangement joins TRBV5-1 to TRBJ2-2, with 10 bases matching TRBD2. The CDR3 length is 15 residues. The germline V gene encodes CDR1 SGHRS and CDR2 YFSETQ. J lost 2 bases, V lost 6 bases, and 4 bases had no gene match. CDR3 amino acids: CASKKLAGNTGELFF. CDR3 in DNA: TGCGCCAGCAAAAAACTAGCGGGAAACACCGGGGAGCTGTTTTTT.

CDR3 loop: CASYTGSSNGYTF. CDR3 coding DNA: TGTGCCAGCTACACAGGCTCCTCAAATGGCTACACCTTC. The gene calls are TRBV27 and TRBJ1-2; D perhaps matches TRBD1 (5 bases). Trimming cost V 8 bases and J 6 bases, with 16 bases left between them. Germline CDR1 and CDR2: MNHEY and SMNVEV (reference sequence). The CDR3 consists of 13 residues.

The chain links TRBV29-1 to TRBJ1-1, with D unresolved. The CDR3 totals 11 residues. The ends were cut back, 7 bases at V and 0 bases at J, with 6 bases in the middle. Germline-derived CDR1 and CDR2 are SQVTM and ANQGSEA. CDR3 loop: CSATVNTEAFF. The CDR3 region has the DNA TGCAGCGCGACGGTGAACACTGAAGCTTTCTTT.

The chain has TRBV6-6 and TRBJ1-5; D perhaps matches TRBD1 (5 bases). The length of the CDR3 is 14 residues. V lost 11 bases, J lost 7 bases, and 21 bases lay in between. Germline lookup yields CDR1 MNHNY and CDR2 SVGAGI (reference sequence). The CDR3 protein is CASAVLGGVQPQHF. CDR3 coding DNA: TGTGCCTCAGCAGTGCTTGGGGGGGTGCAGCCCCAGCATTTT.

The V and J genes are TRBV5-1 and TRBJ2-5; no clear D. This CDR3 is built from 12 residues. The germline V gene encodes CDR1 SGHRS and CDR2 YFSETQ. Trimming took 5 bases from V and 1 from J, leaving 6 bases between them. The DNA for the CDR3 is TGCGCCAGCAGTATAGCCCAAGAGACCCAGTACTTC. Translated: CASSIAQETQYF.

V is TRBV19 and J is TRBJ1-5; no clear D gene. This CDR3 has 13 amino acids. Trimming stripped 1 base from V and 2 bases from J, with 3 bases between. Per germline, CDR1 LNHDA and CDR2 SQIVND (reference sequence). The DNA of the CDR3 is TGTGCCAGTAGTATAGTAGGCAATCAGCCCCAGCATTTT. Its protein is CASSIVGNQPQHF.

This chain connects TRBV3-1 (or the pseudogene TRBV3-2) to TRBJ2-1; 12 nucleotides line up with TRBD2. Germline V gives CDR1 LGHDT, CDR2 YNNKEL (reference sequence). V dropped 7 bases and J dropped 5; count of bases not matched to a gene: 9. This CDR3 is 16 amino acids long. The CDR3 DNA reads as TGTGCCAGCAATTCACTAGCGGGAGGCAGGGACAATGAGCAGTTCTTC. Amino acids: CASNSLAGGRDNEQFF.

This chain connects TRBV5-8 to TRBJ2-2; no reliable D call. V lost 1 base and J lost 5, with 3 bases in between. This CDR3 contains 12 residues. The germline V gene has CDR1 SGHTS and CDR2 YDEGEE. The CDR3 region has the DNA TGTGCCAGCAGCTTGTATACCGGGGAGCTGTTTTTT. Translating gives CASSLYTGELFF.

In this sample, this clone turned up once. The CDR3 loop is CARTPYSGFSSYEQYF. The CDR3 nucleotides read TGTGCCAGGACCCCGTATAGCGGGTTTAGCTCCTACGAGCAGTACTTC. The V call is TRBV19, the J call TRBJ2-7; TRBD2 matches at 7 bases. This CDR3 spans 16 amino acids. Germline trimming cut 9 bases from V and 0 bases from J; bases unmatched to any gene: 14. The V gene's germline CDR1 is LNHDA and CDR2 SQIVND (reference sequence).